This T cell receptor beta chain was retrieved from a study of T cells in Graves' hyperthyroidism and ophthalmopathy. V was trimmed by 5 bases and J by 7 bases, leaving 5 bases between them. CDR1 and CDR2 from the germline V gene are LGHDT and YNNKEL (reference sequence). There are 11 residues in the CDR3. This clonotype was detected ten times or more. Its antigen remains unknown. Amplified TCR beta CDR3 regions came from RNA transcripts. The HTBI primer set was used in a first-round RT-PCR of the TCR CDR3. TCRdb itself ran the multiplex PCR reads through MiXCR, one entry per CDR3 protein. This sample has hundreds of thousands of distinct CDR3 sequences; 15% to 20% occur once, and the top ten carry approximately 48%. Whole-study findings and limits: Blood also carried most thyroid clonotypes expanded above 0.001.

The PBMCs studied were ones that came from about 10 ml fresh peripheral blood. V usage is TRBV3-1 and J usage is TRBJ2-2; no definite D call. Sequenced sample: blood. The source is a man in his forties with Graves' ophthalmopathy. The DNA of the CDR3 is TGTGCCAGCAGCTTTGGCGGGGAGCTGTTTTTT. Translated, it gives CASSFGGELFF.